The text below deals with one T cell receptor beta chain. V lost 4 bases to trimming and J lost 6 bases; unmatched junction nucleotides: 2. The CDR3 totals 13 residues. Germline assignment: CDR1 SGHTA and CDR2 FQGTGA. This entry comes from a study of blood T cell repertoires in COVID-19. Across the study: PBMCs, B-cell-depleted T cells, or T cells provided the cDNA or gDNA that made up the material.

The table came from immunoSEQ multiplex PCR; TCRdb's copy has only in-frame clones and leaves some out. The table includes about 170,000 clones, 70% to 90% detected once. The source of this sequence is a woman older than 75 with COVID-19, enrolled during active disease. Material: peripheral blood. The chain has TRBV7-3 and TRBJ2-7; TRBD1 matches at 11 bases. CDR3 sequence (DNA): TGTGCCAGCAGCTCGGGACAGGGGGTCGAGCAGTACTTC. Encoded protein: CASSSGQGVEQYF.